There are many counts of the clone carrying this T cell receptor (beta chain). The antigen is not known. Germline V gene data show CDR1 as MGHRA and CDR2 as YSYEKL. The V and J ends lost 3 bases and 7 bases respectively, with 12 bases between them. CDR3 size: 14 residues. Libraries of TCR beta came from iRepertoire HTBI primers plus Arm-PCR of CDR3 regions. TCRdb called the multiplex PCR reads again in MiXCR, with one record for every CDR3 protein. Of approximately 250,000 distinct CDR3 sequences listed, 18% are singletons. The record originates from a study of regulatory T cells in long-lasting Graves disease. The time point was: newly diagnosed GD, antithyroid drugs for less than 3 months. PBMCs provided the RNA from which the TCR library was made. Whole-study results and caveats: TRBV28 was favored in persistent disease, as were TRBJ1-2 and TRBJ2-5.

The source material was peripheral blood mononuclear cells (PBMCs), sampled at new diagnosis, from a patient treated with antithyroid drugs. This clonotype was sampled from a female donor with Graves disease. The chain carries TRBV4-1 and TRBJ2-2, with D unresolved. CDR3 nucleotides: TGCGCCAGCAGCCACGAGATGGTTGTCGGGGAGCTGTTTTTT. Translating it yields CASSHEMVVGELFF.